The entry below describes one T cell receptor beta chain. Germline CDR1 and CDR2: LNHDA and SQIVND (reference sequence). V lost 11 bases to trimming and J lost 7 bases; unmatched junction nucleotides: 10. The CDR3 runs 13 residues. This sample is drawn from a study of blood T cell repertoires in COVID-19. The overall study: Acute-phase and convalescent COVID-19 samples originated in the United States, Italy and Spain.

Only in-frame clones appear in the TCRdb table, and some are missing; sequencing was by immunoSEQ multiplex PCR. The sample lists a few hundred thousand clones, about 89% seen once, with approximately 13% in the top ten. The gene calls are TRBV19 and TRBJ1-2, with 10 bases fitting TRBD1. The clonotype was recovered from a woman in her fifties or sixties with acute or convalescent COVID-19. Sequenced sample: peripheral blood. CDR3 sequence reads: CASGRDRGIGYTF. For the CDR3, the DNA is TGTGCCTCTGGGCGGGACAGGGGTATTGGCTACACCTTC. The full variable domain, in which reference TRBV19 and TRBJ1-2 provide the parts outside the CDR3, is DGGITQSPKYLFRKEGQNVTLSCEQNLNHDAMYWYRQDPGQGLRLIYYSQIVNDFQKGDIAEGYSVSREKKESFPLTVTSAQKNPTAFYLCASGRDRGIGYTFGSGTRLTVV.